Shown below are 30 T cell receptor beta chains from a single sample sequenced in a study of lymphopenia after photon versus proton radiotherapy. TCRdb's copy holds only in-frame clones and misses some; the assay was immunoSEQ multiplex PCR. The sample records roughly 53,000 clones, around 80% being singletons. The sequencing here drew on peripheral blood, taken from a patient treated with photon-based radiotherapy. These receptor sequences come from a man aged 45-60 years with gastric cancer.

This chain uses TRBV6-1 with TRBJ1-1, with D perhaps matching TRBD1 (5 bases). Germline CDR1 reads MNHNS; CDR2 reads SASEGT. The CDR3 length is 14 residues. V was trimmed by 6 bases and J by 0 bases, leaving 11 bases between them. CDR3 residues: CASRDINMNTEAFF. Written as DNA, the CDR3 is TGTGCCAGCAGGGACATAAACATGAACACTGAAGCTTTCTTT.

This clone was seen only a few times. The V gene is TRBV18, the J gene TRBJ1-6, with TRBD1 matching 11 bases. The CDR3 loop spans 14 amino acids. Unmatched junction bases numbered 1, after V lost 3 bases and J lost 9 bases. Germline CDR1 reads KGHSH; CDR2 reads LQKENI. As DNA, the CDR3 is TGTGCCAGCTCACCGGGACAGGGGGGTTCACCCCTCCACTTT. Translated: CASSPGQGGSPLHF.

The chain couples TRBV4-2 to TRBJ2-3; D is ambiguous. The V and J ends lost 1 base and 1 base respectively, with 9 bases between them. The CDR3 sequence is 15 residues long. Germline V gene sequence: CDR1 LGHNA, CDR2 YNFKEQ. The CDR3 loop is CASSQGASGTDTQYF. The CDR3 DNA reads as TGTGCCAGCAGCCAAGGTGCAAGCGGCACAGATACGCAGTATTTT.

This clone turned up a few times. J is TRBJ1-2 and V is TRBV10-3; possibly TRBD1 for D (6 bases). The CDR3 totals 13 residues. Looked up from germline, CDR1 is ENHRY and CDR2 is SYGVKD. Deletions cut 2 bases from V and 7 bases from J, with 11 bases between. The CDR3 sequence is CAISERNRAGYTF. The CDR3 DNA is TGTGCCATCAGTGAGCGTAACAGGGCTGGCTACACCTTC.

This clone was observed a handful of times. The V gene is TRBV29-1, the J gene TRBJ1-2, with D tentatively TRBD1 (6 bases). V was clipped by 6 bases and J by 4 bases, with 15 bases between them. Germline lookup yields CDR1 SQVTM and CDR2 ANQGSEA. The CDR3 covers 13 residues. The CDR3 sequence: CSVQGRGVYGYTF. The CDR3 DNA sequence: TGCAGCGTCCAGGGAAGGGGGGTCTATGGCTACACCTTC.

A single count supports this clone. V is TRBV5-1 and J is TRBJ1-1, with 11 nucleotides matching TRBD1. The germline V gene encodes CDR1 SGHRS and CDR2 YFSETQ. V lost 4 bases, J lost 5 bases, and 7 bases stayed unmatched. This CDR3 has 15 residues. The CDR3 here is CASSSSGTGGTEAFF. DNA for the CDR3: TGCGCCAGCAGCAGCTCCGGGACAGGGGGAACTGAAGCTTTCTTT.

V usage is TRBV5-4 and J usage is TRBJ2-1; D is undetermined. The CDR3 runs to 12 residues. CDR1 is SGHNT, CDR2 YYREEE, per germline (reference sequence). V was pared by 4 bases and J by 8 bases, with 10 bases between. CDR3 amino acids: CASSVYSYEQFF. CDR3 coding DNA: TGTGCCAGCAGCGTATATTCCTATGAGCAGTTCTTC.

Here the CDR3 DNA reads TGTGCCAGCAGTTCCCCAGGCTCTGGAAACACCATATATTTT. Its protein product is CASSSPGSGNTIYF. This rearrangement joins TRBV6-5 to TRBJ1-3; D remains ambiguous. With 4 bases removed from V and 0 bases from J, the gap between germline ends came to 7 bases. CDR1 is MNHEY and CDR2 is SVGAGI in the germline V gene. The CDR3 runs 14 residues.

The V gene is TRBV11-3, the J gene TRBJ1-5; D remains ambiguous. The CDR3 sequence is 18 residues long. V shed 2 bases and J shed 0 bases, with 17 bases lying between them. Germline CDR1 is SGHNT and CDR2 is YENEEA. The CDR3 is CASSLWRRSRYSNQPQHF. CDR3 bases: TGTGCCAGCAGCTTATGGAGACGGTCGAGATATAGCAATCAGCCCCAGCATTTT. Filled out from reference TRBV11-3 and TRBJ1-5, the complete variable domain reads EAGVVQSPRYKIIEKKQPVAFWCNPISGHNTLYWYLQNLGQGPELLIRYENEEAVDDSQLPKDRFSAERLKGVDSTLKIQPAELGDSAVYLCASSLWRRSRYSNQPQHFGDGTRLSIL.

The rearrangement joins TRBV7-9 to TRBJ1-1, with 7 bases fitting TRBD1. V lost 5 bases, J lost 5 bases, and 11 bases stayed unmatched. The CDR3 is made up of 15 amino acids. Germline CDR1 and CDR2: SEHNR and FQNEAQ (reference sequence). CDR3 sequence (DNA): TGTGCCAGCAGCCCGATCAGGGGGTTGGGGACTGAAGCTTTCTTT. Translating gives CASSPIRGLGTEAFF.

The genes are TRBV27 and TRBJ1-2; D unresolved. Germline V lookup: CDR1 MNHEY, CDR2 SMNVEV (reference sequence). The CDR3 is made up of 14 amino acids. The V and J ends lost 4 bases and 0 bases respectively, with 9 bases between them. CDR3 sequence (DNA): TGTGCCAGCAGTTGGAACATTGCTAACTATGGCTACACCTTC. Translating it yields CASSWNIANYGYTF.

This chain connects TRBV27 to TRBJ1-2, with TRBD1 as a possible D gene (5 bases). Trimming removed 3 bases at V and 4 bases at J, with 12 bases between. The CDR3 spans 14 residues. Per the germline V gene, CDR1 is MNHEY and CDR2 is SMNVEV (reference sequence). The CDR3 bases are TGTGCCAGCAGTTTTAGGCAGGGAGTCTATGGCTACACCTTC. It yields the protein CASSFRQGVYGYTF.

The J gene is TRBJ1-1, the V gene TRBV18; 7 nucleotides agree with TRBD1. With V trimmed by 3 bases and J by 3 bases, 4 bases remained unmatched. The CDR3 consists of 14 residues. The V gene's germline CDR1 is KGHSH and CDR2 LQKENI. As DNA, the CDR3 is TGTGCCAGCTCACCGATTACAGGGGACACTGAAGCTTTCTTT. It codes for CASSPITGDTEAFF.

The gene calls are TRBV5-1 and TRBJ2-7; 9 bases line up with TRBD1. Trimming removed 7 bases from V and 2 bases from J; junction bases left unmatched: 7. Germline V gene data show CDR1 as SGHRS and CDR2 as YFSETQ. This CDR3 contains 14 residues. This chain's CDR3 is CASQTGGSTYEQYF. For the CDR3, the DNA is TGCGCCAGCCAGACAGGGGGTTCGACCTACGAGCAGTACTTC.

This chain joins TRBV2 and TRBJ2-1; 7 bases match TRBD1. The CDR3 totals 15 residues. Germline V lookup: CDR1 SNHLY, CDR2 FYNNEI. The junction had 10 bases not matched to a gene; V was cut back by 5 bases and J by 6 bases. CDR3 loop: CASSYLTGSGNEQFF. The CDR3 region has the DNA TGTGCCAGCAGTTATCTGACAGGGTCGGGCAATGAGCAGTTCTTC.

The chain couples TRBV6-5 to TRBJ2-7, with 14 bases fitting TRBD2. The length of the CDR3 is 15 residues. The germline V gene encodes CDR1 MNHEY and CDR2 SVGAGI. The V segment lost 7 bases and the J segment 6 bases; nucleotides outside the gene matches: 8. CDR3 coding DNA: TGTGCCAGCAAACCGGGACTAGCGGGAGCTTTCGAGCAGTACTTC. This encodes CASKPGLAGAFEQYF.

V gene TRBV7-9 combines with J gene TRBJ1-3; no firm D call. Trimming removed 2 bases from V and 0 bases from J, with 8 bases in between. This CDR3 is built from 15 residues. CDR1 is SEHNR, CDR2 FQNEAQ, per germline (reference sequence). CDR3 nucleotide sequence: TGTGCCAGCAGCTTAAGGGCAGACTCTGGAAACACCATATATTTT. Translated: CASSLRADSGNTIYF.

The V gene is TRBV7-2, the J gene TRBJ2-2; D possibly matches TRBD1 or TRBD2 (6 bases each). Germline V lookup: CDR1 SGHTA, CDR2 FQGNSA. With 5 bases removed from V and 7 bases from J, the gap between germline ends came to 20 bases. This CDR3 contains 16 residues. The CDR3 nucleotides read TGTGCCAGCAGCATACATAGACTAGGAGGGGGCGGGGAGCTGTTTTTT. This translates into CASSIHRLGGGGELFF.

The rearrangement uses TRBV5-1 and TRBJ1-5, with 7 positions matching TRBD1. Germline V gene lookup returns CDR1 SGHRS and CDR2 YFSETQ. V trimming: 4 bases; J trimming: 2 bases; junction bases outside the gene matches: 3. The CDR3 runs to 14 residues. Here the CDR3 reads CASSKTGGNQPQHF. CDR3 sequence (DNA): TGCGCCAGCAGCAAAACAGGGGGCAATCAGCCCCAGCATTTT.

The chain recombines TRBV30 with TRBJ2-5; D is possibly TRBD2 (6 bases). V was pared by 3 bases and J by 4 bases, with 12 bases between. The germline V gene encodes CDR1 GTSNPN and CDR2 SVGIG (reference sequence). The CDR3 is made up of 13 amino acids. CDR3 region: CAWRRDVGETQYF. The CDR3 bases are TGTGCCTGGAGGCGGGACGTCGGAGAGACCCAGTACTTC.

The chain is built from TRBV4-1 and TRBJ2-1; 9 bases are a match to TRBD2. Losses at the gene ends were 1 base for V and 3 bases for J; bases not matched to a gene: 4. This CDR3 has 16 amino acids. Germline-derived CDR1 and CDR2 are MGHRA and YSYEKL. Here the CDR3 reads CASSQGLAGLYNEQFF. The CDR3 bases are TGCGCCAGCAGCCAAGGGCTAGCGGGACTCTACAATGAGCAGTTCTTC.

V and J are TRBV11-3 and TRBJ2-1; D ambiguous. CDR3 length equals 12 residues. Trimming pared 5 bases from V and 9 bases from J, leaving 11 bases between. The germline gives CDR1 SGHNT, CDR2 YENEEA. CDR3 protein: CASSRGGSEQFF. CDR3 coding DNA: TGTGCCAGCAGCCGTGGTGGGTCTGAGCAGTTCTTC. The full variable domain, with the rest looked up from reference TRBV11-3 and TRBJ2-1, is EAGVVQSPRYKIIEKKQPVAFWCNPISGHNTLYWYLQNLGQGPELLIRYENEEAVDDSQLPKDRFSAERLKGVDSTLKIQPAELGDSAVYLCASSRGGSEQFFGPGTRLTVL.

V and J are TRBV29-1 and TRBJ2-5; D unresolved. The CDR3 extends over 12 amino acids. V was clipped by 1 base and J by 2 bases, with 5 bases between them. Per germline, CDR1 SQVTM and CDR2 ANQGSEA. CDR3 nucleotides: TGCAGCGTTGAAGCAAAGCAAGAGACCCAGTACTTC. Protein sequence: CSVEAKQETQYF.

The rearrangement uses TRBV7-9 and TRBJ2-1; 8 nucleotides line up with TRBD2. The V segment lost 4 bases and the J segment 4 bases; nucleotides outside the gene matches: 6. The CDR3 totals 15 residues. Germline V gene data show CDR1 as SEHNR and CDR2 as FQNEAQ (reference sequence). CDR3 loop: CASSSGGRTYNEQFF. The CDR3 DNA follows: TGTGCCAGCAGCTCGGGCGGGAGGACGTACAATGAGCAGTTCTTC.

The V gene is TRBV19, the J gene TRBJ1-5, with 7 bases fitting TRBD1. Germline V gene lookup returns CDR1 LNHDA and CDR2 SQIVND (reference sequence). This CDR3 is 15 amino acids long. With V trimmed by 0 bases and J by 7 bases, 6 bases remained unmatched. The CDR3 sequence is CASSIDPYRGQPQHF. CDR3 DNA sequence: TGTGCCAGTAGTATAGATCCCTACAGGGGCCAGCCCCAGCATTTT. The full variable domain, completed using reference TRBV19 and TRBJ1-5, is DGGITQSPKYLFRKEGQNVTLSCEQNLNHDAMYWYRQDPGQGLRLIYYSQIVNDFQKGDIAEGYSVSREKKESFPLTVTSAQKNPTAFYLCASSIDPYRGQPQHFGDGTRLSIL.

Only a few counts were recorded for this clone. The rearrangement joins TRBV29-1 to TRBJ1-4; D not resolved. V lost 6 bases, J lost 12 bases, and 14 bases lay in between. Per the germline V gene, CDR1 is SQVTM and CDR2 is ANQGSEA. The CDR3 has 11 residues. This CDR3 reads CSVSTGWQLFF. The CDR3 DNA follows: TGCAGCGTGTCGACGGGGTGGCAACTGTTTTTT.

V usage is TRBV27 and J usage is TRBJ1-3; no clear D gene. Germline CDR1 MNHEY, CDR2 SMNVEV (reference sequence). V was cut by 7 bases and J by 0 bases, with 4 bases left in between. The CDR3 spans 12 residues. The CDR3 DNA sequence: TGTGCCAGCATCGGCTCTGGAAACACCATATATTTT. Translated, it gives CASIGSGNTIYF.

The CDR3: CASSPGQGAQPQHF. CDR3 DNA sequence: TGTGCCAGCAGCCCCGGACAGGGTGCTCAGCCCCAGCATTTT. This sequence joins TRBV9 and TRBJ1-5; 8 bases line up with TRBD1. Germline lookup yields CDR1 SGDLS and CDR2 YYNGEE. V shed 4 bases, J shed 6 bases, and the junction held 6 bases outside the gene matches. The CDR3 has 14 amino acids.

The J gene is TRBJ2-3, the V gene TRBV7-6; 9 positions agree with TRBD1. Trimming cost V 4 bases and J 3 bases; bases outside gene matches: 5. This CDR3 contains 15 residues. Germline assignment: CDR1 SGHVS and CDR2 FNYEAQ. The CDR3 DNA follows: TGTGCCAGCAGCTGGACGGACAGGGGAACAGATACGCAGTATTTT. Translating gives CASSWTDRGTDTQYF.

The CDR3, as DNA: TGTGCCAGCAGTTGGGTAGGGCCCAACACTGAAGCTTTCTTT. Amino acids: CASSWVGPNTEAFF. The rearrangement uses TRBV2 and TRBJ1-1; D is unresolved. V was cut by 5 bases and J by 2 bases, with 12 bases left in between. The CDR3 is 14 residues long. Germline assignment: CDR1 SNHLY and CDR2 FYNNEI.